This T cell receptor (beta chain) emerged from a study of read filtering for tumor transcriptome and immune sequencing. Overall study context: Transcriptome libraries were built from DNase-treated RNA.

CDR1 is SEHNR, CDR2 FQNEAQ, per germline (reference sequence). Trimming took off 0 bases at V and 3 bases at J, with 0 bases between the two ends. This CDR3 is built from 13 residues. From around 440 ng of RNA, a library with molecular barcoded alpha/delta and beta/gamma adaptors was made. TCRdb called the reads again in MiXCR, with one record for every CDR3 protein. The table lists about 38,000 distinct CDR3 sequences, less than 15% of them singletons. Many counts were recorded for this clonotype. Antigen: not known. Regarding the study as a whole: Even smaller IR-seq throughput identified most shared clonotypes.

Input material: a population of CD138-negative cells sorted from bone marrow. The sequence came from a donor at least 40 years old with multiple myeloma. This chain joins TRBV7-9 and TRBJ2-6, with D unresolved. The CDR3 loop reads CASSLAGANVLTF. Written as DNA, the CDR3 is TGTGCCAGCAGCTTAGCTGGGGCCAACGTCCTGACTTTC.